The clone carrying this TCR beta chain is a singleton in its sample. This sample stems from a study of blood T cell repertoires in COVID-19. Study-level information: Specimens from acute and convalescent COVID-19 originated in the United States, Italy and Spain. Sources were T cells, B-cell-depleted T cells, or PBMCs; the material itself was cDNA or gDNA.

The repertoire was sequenced with immunoSEQ multiplex PCR; TCRdb's copy has only in-frame clones and lacks some. The repertoire holds just under 60,000 clones, around 80% seen once, with roughly 13% in the top ten. The sequence came from a man aged 80 or over with acute or convalescent COVID-19. The sample consisted of peripheral blood.

The CDR3, as DNA: TGTGCCAGCAACCCGGGAGCACGGTACAATGAGCAGTTCTTC. Its protein product is CASNPGARYNEQFF. This rearrangement joins TRBV9 to TRBJ2-1, with D tentatively TRBD2 (6 bases). Germline CDR1 is SGDLS and CDR2 is YYNGEE. The V and J ends lost 6 bases and 4 bases respectively, with 14 bases between them. The CDR3 consists of 14 residues.